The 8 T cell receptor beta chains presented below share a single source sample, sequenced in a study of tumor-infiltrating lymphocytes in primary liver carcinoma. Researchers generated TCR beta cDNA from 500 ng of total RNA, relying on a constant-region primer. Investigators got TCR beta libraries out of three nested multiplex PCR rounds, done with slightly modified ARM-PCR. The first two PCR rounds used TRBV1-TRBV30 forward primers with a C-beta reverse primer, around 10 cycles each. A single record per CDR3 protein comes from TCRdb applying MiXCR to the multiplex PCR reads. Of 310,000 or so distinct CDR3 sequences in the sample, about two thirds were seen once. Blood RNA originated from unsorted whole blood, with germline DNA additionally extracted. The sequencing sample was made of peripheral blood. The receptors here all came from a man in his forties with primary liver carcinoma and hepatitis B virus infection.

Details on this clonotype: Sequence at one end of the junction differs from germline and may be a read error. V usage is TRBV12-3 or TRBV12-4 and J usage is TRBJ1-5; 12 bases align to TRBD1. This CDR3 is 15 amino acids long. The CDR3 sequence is CVSTGTGGISQPQHF. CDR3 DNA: TGTGTCAGCACCGGGACAGGGGGCATAAGTCAGCCCCAGCATTTT.

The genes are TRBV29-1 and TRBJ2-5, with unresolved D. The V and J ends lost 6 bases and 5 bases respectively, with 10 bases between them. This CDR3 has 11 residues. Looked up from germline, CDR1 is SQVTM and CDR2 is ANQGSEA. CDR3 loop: CSVARVETQYF. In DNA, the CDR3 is TGCAGCGTAGCCCGAGTGGAGACCCAGTACTTC.

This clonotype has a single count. The CDR3 nucleotides read TGTGCCAGCAGTCTCTCGGGACTGTTCTACAATGAGCAGTTCTTC. Translation gives CASSLSGLFYNEQFF. The V gene is TRBV28, the J gene TRBJ2-1, with D perhaps matching TRBD2 (6 bases). This CDR3 has 15 amino acids. Deletions cut 5 bases from V and 3 bases from J, with 14 bases between. Per the germline V gene, CDR1 is MDHEN and CDR2 is SYDVKM. The full variable domain, its missing parts supplied by reference TRBV28 and TRBJ2-1, is DVKVTQSSRYLVKRTGEKVFLECVQDMDHENMFWYRQDPGLGLRLIYFSYDVKMKEKGDIPEGYSVSREKKERFSLILESASTNQTSMYLCASSLSGLFYNEQFFGPGTRLTVL.

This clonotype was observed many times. The CDR3 coding sequence is TGTGCCAGCAGGAGGGGGACTTCGGGGACCGGGGAGCTGTTTTTT. It is translated as CASRRGTSGTGELFF. This sequence joins TRBV12-3 or TRBV12-4 and TRBJ2-2; D is perhaps TRBD1 or TRBD2 (6 bases each). CDR3 length: 15 residues. Trimming stripped 6 bases from V and 5 bases from J, with 16 bases between.

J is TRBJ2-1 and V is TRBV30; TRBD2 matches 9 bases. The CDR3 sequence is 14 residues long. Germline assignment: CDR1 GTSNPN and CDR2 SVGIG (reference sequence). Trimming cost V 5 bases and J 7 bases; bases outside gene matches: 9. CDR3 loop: CAWEPSGIGNEQFF. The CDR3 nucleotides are TGTGCCTGGGAACCTAGCGGGATCGGGAATGAGCAGTTCTTC.

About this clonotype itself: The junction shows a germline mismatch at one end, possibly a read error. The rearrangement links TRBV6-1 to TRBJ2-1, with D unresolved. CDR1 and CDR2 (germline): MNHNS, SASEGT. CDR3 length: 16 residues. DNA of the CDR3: TGTGCCAGCAGCGTAGCAACGGACGCACCCTACAATGAGCAGTCCTTC. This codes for CASSVATDAPYNEQSF.

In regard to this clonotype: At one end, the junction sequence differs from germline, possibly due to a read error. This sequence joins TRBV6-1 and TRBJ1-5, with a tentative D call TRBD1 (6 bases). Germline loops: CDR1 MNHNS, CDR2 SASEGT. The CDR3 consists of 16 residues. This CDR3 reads CASTSHPQGDNQPQHF. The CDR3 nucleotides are TGTGCCAGCACAAGTCATCCACAGGGAGACAATCAACCCCAGCATTTT.

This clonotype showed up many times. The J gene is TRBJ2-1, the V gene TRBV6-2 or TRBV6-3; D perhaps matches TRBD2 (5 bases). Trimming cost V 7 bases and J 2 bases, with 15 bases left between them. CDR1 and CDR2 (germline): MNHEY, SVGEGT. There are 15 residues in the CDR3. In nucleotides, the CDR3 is TGTGCCAGCACCCTCCCGGGAATCACCTACAATGAGCAGTTCTTC. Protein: CASTLPGITYNEQFF.